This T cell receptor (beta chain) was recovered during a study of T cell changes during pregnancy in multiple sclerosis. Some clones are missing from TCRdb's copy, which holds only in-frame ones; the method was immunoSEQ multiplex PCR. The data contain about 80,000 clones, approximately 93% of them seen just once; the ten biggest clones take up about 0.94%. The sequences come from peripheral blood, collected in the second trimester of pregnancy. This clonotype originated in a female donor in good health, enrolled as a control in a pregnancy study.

The CDR3 here is CASSETSVSYNEQFF. The CDR3 DNA is TGTGCCAGCAGTGAGACGAGCGTATCTTACAATGAGCAGTTCTTC. This chain joins TRBV6-1 and TRBJ2-1; no reliable D call. The germline gives CDR1 MNHNS, CDR2 SASEGT. The CDR3 is 15 amino acids. The germline V and J ends were trimmed by 3 bases and 4 bases, with 13 bases remaining between them.